One sample yielded the 27 T cell receptor beta chains listed below, sequenced in a study of blood T cell repertoires in COVID-19. Produced via immunoSEQ multiplex PCR; TCRdb's table is partial and in-frame only. In the table there are some 240,000 clones, 80% to 90% of which are singletons. The sample consisted of peripheral blood. All receptors derive from a woman aged 40 to 50 who had recovered from COVID-19.

The V gene is TRBV6-1, the J gene TRBJ1-1; no reliable D call. CDR1 is MNHNS and CDR2 is SASEGT in the germline V gene. The CDR3 loop spans 14 amino acids. Trimming removed 0 bases from V and 0 bases from J, with 5 bases in between. The CDR3 protein is CASSEARVNTEAFF. The CDR3 bases are TGTGCCAGCAGTGAAGCGCGGGTGAACACTGAAGCTTTCTTT.

The chain carries TRBV14 and TRBJ1-6; TRBD1 aligns across 9 bases. This CDR3 spans 16 amino acids. Germline V lookup: CDR1 SGHDN, CDR2 FVKESK. Trimming cost V 3 bases and J 6 bases; bases outside gene matches: 6. The CDR3 spells CASSHYVGQGNSPLHF. For the CDR3, the DNA is TGTGCCAGCAGCCATTACGTGGGACAGGGTAATTCACCCCTCCACTTT. The complete variable domain, with remaining parts taken from reference TRBV14 and TRBJ1-6, reads EAGVTQFPSHSVIEKGQTVTLRCDPISGHDNLYWYRRVMGKEIKFLLHFVKESKQDESGMPNNRFLAERTGGTYSTLKVQPAELEDSGVYFCASSHYVGQGNSPLHFGNGTRLTVT.

The V and J genes are TRBV5-1 and TRBJ1-3, with TRBD1 matching 8 bases. J gave up 2 bases and V 4 bases, and 2 bases lay outside the gene matches. In germline, CDR1 is SGHRS, CDR2 YFSETQ. The CDR3 extends over 14 amino acids. CDR3 bases: TGCGCCAGCAGCCCGACAGGGGCTGGAAACACCATATATTTT. Its protein product is CASSPTGAGNTIYF.

J is TRBJ2-1 and V is TRBV4-1, with 10 bases identical to TRBD1. Germline CDR1 MGHRA, CDR2 YSYEKL. The length of the CDR3 is 16 residues. V lost 0 bases to trimming and J lost 7 bases; unmatched junction nucleotides: 6. For the CDR3, the DNA is TGCGCCAGCAGCCAAGAACCGGGACAGGGGAGGAATGAGCAGTTCTTC. Its protein is CASSQEPGQGRNEQFF.

V is TRBV9 and J is TRBJ1-5; 9 bases fit TRBD1. The CDR3 has 15 residues. J was trimmed by 1 base and V by 6 bases; bases with no gene match: 5. Germline loops: CDR1 SGDLS, CDR2 YYNGEE. Written as DNA, the CDR3 is TGTGCCAGCACACCGGGACAGGGAAGCAATCAGCCCCAGCATTTT. Protein product: CASTPGQGSNQPQHF. The full variable domain, its missing parts supplied by reference TRBV9 and TRBJ1-5, is DSGVTQTPKHLITATGQRVTLRCSPRSGDLSVYWYQQSLDQGLQFLIQYYNGEERAKGNILERFSAQQFPDLHSELNLSSLELGDSALYFCASTPGQGSNQPQHFGDGTRLSIL.

This sequence joins TRBV5-1 and TRBJ2-7, with TRBD1 matching 8 bases. The CDR3 length is 16 residues. V lost 4 bases, J lost 2 bases, and 11 bases stayed unmatched. CDR1 SGHRS and CDR2 YFSETQ come from the germline V gene. In nucleotides, the CDR3 is TGCGCCAGCAGCAGGAAGCCGGGACAGGTAACCTACGAGCAGTACTTC. It encodes CASSRKPGQVTYEQYF.

The rearrangement uses TRBV4-3 and TRBJ2-7; 8 bases match TRBD2. Germline V lookup: CDR1 LGHNA, CDR2 YSLEER. The trim removed 0 bases at V and 7 bases at J, leaving 2 bases unmatched. CDR3 length equals 13 residues. CDR3: CASSQDTSGEQYF. The CDR3 DNA reads TGCGCCAGCAGCCAAGATACTAGCGGAGAGCAGTACTTC.

The chain has TRBV27 and TRBJ2-5; the D is unclear. The CDR3 is 12 amino acids. V was shortened by 6 bases and J by 3 bases, with 8 bases between the two germline ends. Germline values: CDR1 MNHEY, CDR2 SMNVEV (reference sequence). The CDR3 nucleotides read TGTGCCAGCAGGCGTGGTGAAGAGACCCAGTACTTC. The encoded protein is CASRRGEETQYF.

The CDR3, as DNA: TGTGCCAGCAGTTCACAGGGCCTAAGCGCTTTCTTT. Protein product: CASSSQGLSAFF. V gene TRBV27 combines with J gene TRBJ1-1; a weak D match, TRBD1 (6 bases). Germline loops: CDR1 MNHEY, CDR2 SMNVEV (reference sequence). V was shortened by 4 bases and J by 11 bases, with 14 bases between the two germline ends. CDR3 length: 12 residues.

This clone was recorded once. The V and J genes are TRBV18 and TRBJ1-1; D is uncertain. The CDR3 is 15 amino acids. The V end was cut by 2 bases, the J end by 0 bases, with 10 bases between. The germline gives CDR1 KGHSH, CDR2 LQKENI. CDR3 coding DNA: TGTGCCAGCTCACCAAGATCCAGTTTGAACACTGAAGCTTTCTTT. Translation gives CASSPRSSLNTEAFF.

Here the CDR3 DNA reads TGCGCCAGCAGCTTATGGACAGGAAACTCCTACGAGCAGTACTTC. Translating it yields CASSLWTGNSYEQYF. The rearrangement uses TRBV5-1 and TRBJ2-7, with 7 bases fitting TRBD1. CDR1 and CDR2 from the germline V gene are SGHRS and YFSETQ. V dropped 2 bases and J dropped 0; count of bases not matched to a gene: 5. This CDR3 contains 15 residues.

The chain has TRBV10-2 and TRBJ2-7; tentative D call: TRBD1 (5 bases). Trimming took 4 bases from V and 1 from J, leaving 11 bases between them. The CDR3 has 14 residues. Germline CDR1 is WSHSY and CDR2 is SAAADI. The CDR3 sequence: CASSVQGNSYEQYF. DNA for the CDR3: TGCGCCAGCAGTGTTCAGGGAAATTCCTACGAGCAGTACTTC.

The CDR3 DNA is TGTGCCAGCAGCACTACGGGGGGGGTCACAGATACGCAGTATTTT. Translation gives CASSTTGGVTDTQYF. This rearrangement joins TRBV9 to TRBJ2-3, with 8 bases that match TRBD2. The CDR3 sequence is 15 residues long. V was pared by 4 bases and J by 2 bases, with 6 bases of the junction left unmatched. Germline-derived CDR1 and CDR2 are SGDLS and YYNGEE.

This sequence joins TRBV6-5 and TRBJ1-2, with 7 bases that match TRBD1. There are 14 residues in the CDR3. Germline CDR1 is MNHEY and CDR2 is SVGAGI. J was trimmed by 8 bases and V by 6 bases; bases with no gene match: 12. CDR3 sequence: CASRSIDRAGGYTF. The DNA of the CDR3 is TGTGCCAGCAGGTCCATTGACAGGGCGGGCGGCTACACCTTC.

The genes are TRBV6-2 or TRBV6-3 and TRBJ1-1; no reliable D call. The V gene lost 5 bases and the J gene lost 4 bases, with 11 bases spanning the gap. The CDR3 contains 13 residues. From germline, CDR1 is MNHEY and CDR2 SVGEGT. The CDR3 spells CASSRGPGTEAFF. CDR3 nucleotide sequence: TGTGCCAGCAGTCGGGGTCCGGGCACTGAAGCTTTCTTT.

This clone occurred a few times. This sample also contains other DNA sequences that code for the same CDR3. V usage is TRBV19 and J usage is TRBJ1-1, with D unclear. The V end lost 5 bases, the J end lost 2 bases, and 9 bases lay between the germline ends. This CDR3 is built from 13 residues. Germline V gene data show CDR1 as LNHDA and CDR2 as SQIVND (reference sequence). CDR3 DNA sequence: TGTGCCAGTAGTTCACAGACAAACACTGAAGCTTTCTTT. Amino acid sequence: CASSSQTNTEAFF.

The chain is built from TRBV29-1 and TRBJ1-1; tentatively, D is TRBD1 (5 bases). The length of the CDR3 is 12 residues. Germline CDR1 is SQVTM and CDR2 is ANQGSEA. V dropped 0 bases and J dropped 10 bases, with 12 bases sitting between them. This CDR3 is CSVEDTGFIAFF. The CDR3 DNA reads TGCAGCGTTGAAGATACAGGATTCATAGCTTTCTTT. The variable domain in full, with the rest retrieved from reference TRBV29-1 and TRBJ1-1, is SAVISQKPSRDICQRGTSLTIQCQVDSQVTMMFWYRQQPGQSLTLIATANQGSEATYESGFVIDKFPISRPNLTFSTLTVSNMSPEDSSIYLCSVEDTGFIAFFGQGTRLTVV.

The chain is built from TRBV30 and TRBJ1-1; TRBD1 is a possible D gene (5 bases). Trimming left V 0 bases short and J 5 bases short, with 10 bases between. CDR1 and CDR2 (germline): GTSNPN, SVGIG (reference sequence). The CDR3 extends over 13 amino acids. The CDR3 DNA follows: TGTGCCTGGAGTGTCTCCGGGGGAACTGAAGCTTTCTTT. It translates to CAWSVSGGTEAFF.

This clone was detected only once. The rearrangement links TRBV9 to TRBJ1-1; the D gene is possibly TRBD1 (5 bases). CDR1 SGDLS and CDR2 YYNGEE come from the germline V gene. V was trimmed by 1 base and J by 7 bases, leaving 14 bases between them. CDR3 length equals 14 residues. This chain's CDR3 is CASSVFSDTNEAFF. DNA of the CDR3: TGTGCCAGCAGCGTATTTTCGGACACCAATGAAGCTTTCTTT. Together with reference TRBV9 and TRBJ1-1, the CDR3 gives the full variable domain: DSGVTQTPKHLITATGQRVTLRCSPRSGDLSVYWYQQSLDQGLQFLIQYYNGEERAKGNILERFSAQQFPDLHSELNLSSLELGDSALYFCASSVFSDTNEAFFGQGTRLTVV.

This rearrangement joins TRBV7-2 to TRBJ2-1; 7 nucleotides line up with TRBD1. Germline loops: CDR1 SGHTA, CDR2 FQGNSA. The CDR3 spans 14 residues. V lost 5 bases, J lost 6 bases, and 7 bases stayed unmatched. The DNA for the CDR3 is TGTGCCAGCAGCCCCCGACAGGGAAGCAATGAGCAGTTCTTC. Its protein product is CASSPRQGSNEQFF.

The chain recombines TRBV19 with TRBJ1-1; 7 nucleotides line up with TRBD1. CDR1 and CDR2 from the germline V gene are LNHDA and SQIVND (reference sequence). V was pared by 6 bases and J by 0 bases, with 7 bases of the junction left unmatched. The CDR3 is 15 amino acids. The CDR3 nucleotides read TGTGCCAGTAGGACAAGGACAGGAATGAACACTGAAGCTTTCTTT. Protein: CASRTRTGMNTEAFF.

This chain uses TRBV3-1 (or the pseudogene TRBV3-2) with TRBJ2-7; TRBD2 matches at 11 bases. This CDR3 contains 16 residues. After removal of 1 base from V and 3 bases from J, the junction contained 5 bases not matched to a gene. Germline CDR1 and CDR2: LGHDT and YNNKEL (reference sequence). CDR3: CASSQGVTSGGYEQYF. The CDR3 coding sequence is TGTGCCAGCAGCCAAGGAGTAACTAGCGGGGGCTACGAGCAGTACTTC.

This rearrangement joins TRBV5-6 to TRBJ2-3, with D maybe TRBD2 (5 bases). CDR3 length: 16 amino acids. Trimming removed 3 bases from V and 3 bases from J, with 17 bases in between. The V gene's germline CDR1 is SGHDT and CDR2 YYEEEE. The CDR3 loop reads CASSSSEERATDTQYF. CDR3 nucleotide sequence: TGTGCCAGCAGCTCATCGGAGGAGAGGGCTACAGATACGCAGTATTTT.

The chain joins TRBV28 to TRBJ1-4; D unclear. There are 12 residues in the CDR3. Trimming left V 2 bases short and J 6 bases short, with 4 bases between. Germline lookup yields CDR1 MDHEN and CDR2 SYDVKM. CDR3 residues: CASSLRYEKLFF. The CDR3 nucleotides are TGTGCCAGCAGTTTACGTTATGAAAAACTGTTTTTT.

This clone has only one observation. The rearrangement uses TRBV10-1 and TRBJ2-1; D unclear. The germline V gene encodes CDR1 WNHNN and CDR2 SYGVQD (reference sequence). Trimming cost V 0 bases and J 10 bases, with 7 bases left between them. This CDR3 is 12 amino acids long. CDR3 coding DNA: TGCGCCAGCAGTGAGTCCGTCGGGGAGCAGTTCTTC. Protein product: CASSESVGEQFF.

The J gene is TRBJ1-2, the V gene TRBV10-2; possibly TRBD1 for D (6 bases). Germline CDR1 is WSHSY and CDR2 is SAAADI. The CDR3 spans 16 residues. V lost 7 bases, J lost 4 bases, and 22 bases lay in between. The CDR3 here is CASTPGHRGDSYGYTF. In nucleotides, the CDR3 is TGCGCCAGCACCCCGGGACACCGAGGGGATTCCTATGGCTACACCTTC.

The chain couples TRBV18 to TRBJ1-4; no clear D gene. This CDR3 region has 12 residues. Looked up from germline, CDR1 is KGHSH and CDR2 is LQKENI. Trimming removed 2 bases at V and 11 bases at J, with 9 bases between. CDR3 coding DNA: TGTGCCAGCTCACCAGAGGGAGGGAAACTGTTTTTT. It yields the protein CASSPEGGKLFF.